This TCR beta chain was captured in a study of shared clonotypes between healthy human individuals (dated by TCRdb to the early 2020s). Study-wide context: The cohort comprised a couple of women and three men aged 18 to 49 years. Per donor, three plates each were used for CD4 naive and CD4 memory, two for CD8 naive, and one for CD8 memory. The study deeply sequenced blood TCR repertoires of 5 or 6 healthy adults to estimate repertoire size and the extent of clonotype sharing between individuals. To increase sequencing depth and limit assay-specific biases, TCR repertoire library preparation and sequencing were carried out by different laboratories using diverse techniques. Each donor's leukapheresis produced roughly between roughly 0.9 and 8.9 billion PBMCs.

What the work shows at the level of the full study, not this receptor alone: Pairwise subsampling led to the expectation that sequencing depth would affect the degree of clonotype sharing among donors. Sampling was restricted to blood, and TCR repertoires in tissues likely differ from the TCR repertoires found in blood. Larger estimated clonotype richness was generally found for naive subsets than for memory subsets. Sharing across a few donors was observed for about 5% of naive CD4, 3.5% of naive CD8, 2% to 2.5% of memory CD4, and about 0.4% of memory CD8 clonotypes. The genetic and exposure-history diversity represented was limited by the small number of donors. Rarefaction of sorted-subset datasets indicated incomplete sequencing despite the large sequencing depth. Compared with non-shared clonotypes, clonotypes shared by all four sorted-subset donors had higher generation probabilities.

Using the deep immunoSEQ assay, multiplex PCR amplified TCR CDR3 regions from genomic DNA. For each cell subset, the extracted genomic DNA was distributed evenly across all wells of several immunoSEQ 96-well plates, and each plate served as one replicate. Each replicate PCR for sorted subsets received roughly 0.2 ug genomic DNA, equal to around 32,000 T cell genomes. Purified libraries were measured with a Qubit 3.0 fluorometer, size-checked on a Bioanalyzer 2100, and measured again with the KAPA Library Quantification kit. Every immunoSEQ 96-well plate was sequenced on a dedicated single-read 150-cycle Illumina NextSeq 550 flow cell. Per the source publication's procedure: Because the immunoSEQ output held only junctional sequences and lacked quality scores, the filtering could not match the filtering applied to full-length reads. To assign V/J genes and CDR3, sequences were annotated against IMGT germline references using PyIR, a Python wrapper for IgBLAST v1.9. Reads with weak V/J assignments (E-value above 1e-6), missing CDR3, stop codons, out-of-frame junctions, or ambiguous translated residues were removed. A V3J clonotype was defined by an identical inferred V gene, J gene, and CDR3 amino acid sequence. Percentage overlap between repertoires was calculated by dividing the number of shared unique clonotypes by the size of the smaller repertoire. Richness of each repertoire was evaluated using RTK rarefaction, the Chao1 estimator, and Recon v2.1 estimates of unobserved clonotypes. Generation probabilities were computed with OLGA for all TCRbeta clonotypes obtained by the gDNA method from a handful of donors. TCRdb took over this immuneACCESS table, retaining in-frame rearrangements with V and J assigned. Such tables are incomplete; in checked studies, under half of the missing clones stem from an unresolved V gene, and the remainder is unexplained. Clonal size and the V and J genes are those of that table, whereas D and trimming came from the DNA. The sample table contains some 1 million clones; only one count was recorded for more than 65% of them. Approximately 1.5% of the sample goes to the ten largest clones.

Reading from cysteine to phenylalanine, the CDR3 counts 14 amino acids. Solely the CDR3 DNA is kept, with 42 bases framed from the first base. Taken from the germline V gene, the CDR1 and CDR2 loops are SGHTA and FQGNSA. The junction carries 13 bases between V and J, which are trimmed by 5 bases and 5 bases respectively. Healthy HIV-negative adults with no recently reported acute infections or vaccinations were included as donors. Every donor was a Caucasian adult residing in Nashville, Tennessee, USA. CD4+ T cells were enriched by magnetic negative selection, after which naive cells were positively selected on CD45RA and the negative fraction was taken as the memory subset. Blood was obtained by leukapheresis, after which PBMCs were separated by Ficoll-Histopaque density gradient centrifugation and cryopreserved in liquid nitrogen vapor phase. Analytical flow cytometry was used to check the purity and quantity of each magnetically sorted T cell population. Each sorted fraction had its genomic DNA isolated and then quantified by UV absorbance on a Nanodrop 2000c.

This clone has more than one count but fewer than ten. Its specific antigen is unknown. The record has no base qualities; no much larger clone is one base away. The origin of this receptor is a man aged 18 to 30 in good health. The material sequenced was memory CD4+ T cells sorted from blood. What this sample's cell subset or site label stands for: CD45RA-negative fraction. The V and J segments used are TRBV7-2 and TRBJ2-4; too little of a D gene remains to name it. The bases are TGTGCCAGCAGCGCCCGGGCCATCCAAAACATTCAGTACTTC. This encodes CASSARAIQNIQYF.